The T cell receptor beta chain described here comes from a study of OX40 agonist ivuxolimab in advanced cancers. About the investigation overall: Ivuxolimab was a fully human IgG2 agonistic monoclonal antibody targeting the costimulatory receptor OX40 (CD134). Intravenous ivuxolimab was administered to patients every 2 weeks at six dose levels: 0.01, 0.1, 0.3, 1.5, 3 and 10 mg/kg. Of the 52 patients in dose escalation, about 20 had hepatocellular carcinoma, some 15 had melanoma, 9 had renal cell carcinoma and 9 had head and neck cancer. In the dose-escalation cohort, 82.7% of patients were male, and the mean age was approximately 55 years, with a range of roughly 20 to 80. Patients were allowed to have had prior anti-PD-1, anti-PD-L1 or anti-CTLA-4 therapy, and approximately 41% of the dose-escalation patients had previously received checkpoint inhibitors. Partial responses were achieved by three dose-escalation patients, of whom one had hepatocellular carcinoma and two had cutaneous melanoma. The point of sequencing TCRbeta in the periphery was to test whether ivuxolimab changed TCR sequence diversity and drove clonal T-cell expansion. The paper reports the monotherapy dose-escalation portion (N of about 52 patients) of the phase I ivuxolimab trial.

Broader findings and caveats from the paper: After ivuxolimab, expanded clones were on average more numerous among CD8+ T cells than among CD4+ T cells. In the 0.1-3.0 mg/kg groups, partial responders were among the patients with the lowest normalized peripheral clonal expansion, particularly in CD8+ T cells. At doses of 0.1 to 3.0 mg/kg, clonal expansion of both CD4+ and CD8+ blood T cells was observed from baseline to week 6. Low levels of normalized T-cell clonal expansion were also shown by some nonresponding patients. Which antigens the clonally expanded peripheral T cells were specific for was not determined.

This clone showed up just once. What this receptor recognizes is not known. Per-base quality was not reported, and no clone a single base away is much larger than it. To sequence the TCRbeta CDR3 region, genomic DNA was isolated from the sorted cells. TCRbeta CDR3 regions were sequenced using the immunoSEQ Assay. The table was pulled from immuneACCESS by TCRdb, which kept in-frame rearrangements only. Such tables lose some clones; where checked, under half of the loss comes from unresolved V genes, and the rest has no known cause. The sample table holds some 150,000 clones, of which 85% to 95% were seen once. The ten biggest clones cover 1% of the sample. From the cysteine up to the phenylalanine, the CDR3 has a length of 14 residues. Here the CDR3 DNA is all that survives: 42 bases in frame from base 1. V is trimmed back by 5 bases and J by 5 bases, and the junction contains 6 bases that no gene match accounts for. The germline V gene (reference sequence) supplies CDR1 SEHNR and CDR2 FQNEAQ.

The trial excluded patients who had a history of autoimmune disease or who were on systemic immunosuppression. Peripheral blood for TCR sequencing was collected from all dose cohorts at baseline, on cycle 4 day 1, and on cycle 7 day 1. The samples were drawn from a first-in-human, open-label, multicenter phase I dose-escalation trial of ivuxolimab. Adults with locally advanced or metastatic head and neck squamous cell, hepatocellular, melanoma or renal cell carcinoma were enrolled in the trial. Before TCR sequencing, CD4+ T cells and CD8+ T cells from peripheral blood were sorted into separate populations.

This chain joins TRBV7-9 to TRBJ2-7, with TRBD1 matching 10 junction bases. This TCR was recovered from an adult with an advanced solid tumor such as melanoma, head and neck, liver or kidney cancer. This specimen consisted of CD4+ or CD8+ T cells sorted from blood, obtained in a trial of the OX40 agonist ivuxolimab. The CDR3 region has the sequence CASSQDRGPHEQYF. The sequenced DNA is TGTGCCAGCAGCCAAGACAGGGGGCCCCACGAGCAGTACTTC. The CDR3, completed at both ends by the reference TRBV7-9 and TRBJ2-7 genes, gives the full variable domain DTGVSQNPRHKITKRGQNVTFRCDPISEHNRLYWYRQTLGQGPEFLTYFQNEAQLEKSRLLSDRFSAERPKGSFSTLEIQRTEQGDSAMYLCASSQDRGPHEQYFGPGTRLTVT.